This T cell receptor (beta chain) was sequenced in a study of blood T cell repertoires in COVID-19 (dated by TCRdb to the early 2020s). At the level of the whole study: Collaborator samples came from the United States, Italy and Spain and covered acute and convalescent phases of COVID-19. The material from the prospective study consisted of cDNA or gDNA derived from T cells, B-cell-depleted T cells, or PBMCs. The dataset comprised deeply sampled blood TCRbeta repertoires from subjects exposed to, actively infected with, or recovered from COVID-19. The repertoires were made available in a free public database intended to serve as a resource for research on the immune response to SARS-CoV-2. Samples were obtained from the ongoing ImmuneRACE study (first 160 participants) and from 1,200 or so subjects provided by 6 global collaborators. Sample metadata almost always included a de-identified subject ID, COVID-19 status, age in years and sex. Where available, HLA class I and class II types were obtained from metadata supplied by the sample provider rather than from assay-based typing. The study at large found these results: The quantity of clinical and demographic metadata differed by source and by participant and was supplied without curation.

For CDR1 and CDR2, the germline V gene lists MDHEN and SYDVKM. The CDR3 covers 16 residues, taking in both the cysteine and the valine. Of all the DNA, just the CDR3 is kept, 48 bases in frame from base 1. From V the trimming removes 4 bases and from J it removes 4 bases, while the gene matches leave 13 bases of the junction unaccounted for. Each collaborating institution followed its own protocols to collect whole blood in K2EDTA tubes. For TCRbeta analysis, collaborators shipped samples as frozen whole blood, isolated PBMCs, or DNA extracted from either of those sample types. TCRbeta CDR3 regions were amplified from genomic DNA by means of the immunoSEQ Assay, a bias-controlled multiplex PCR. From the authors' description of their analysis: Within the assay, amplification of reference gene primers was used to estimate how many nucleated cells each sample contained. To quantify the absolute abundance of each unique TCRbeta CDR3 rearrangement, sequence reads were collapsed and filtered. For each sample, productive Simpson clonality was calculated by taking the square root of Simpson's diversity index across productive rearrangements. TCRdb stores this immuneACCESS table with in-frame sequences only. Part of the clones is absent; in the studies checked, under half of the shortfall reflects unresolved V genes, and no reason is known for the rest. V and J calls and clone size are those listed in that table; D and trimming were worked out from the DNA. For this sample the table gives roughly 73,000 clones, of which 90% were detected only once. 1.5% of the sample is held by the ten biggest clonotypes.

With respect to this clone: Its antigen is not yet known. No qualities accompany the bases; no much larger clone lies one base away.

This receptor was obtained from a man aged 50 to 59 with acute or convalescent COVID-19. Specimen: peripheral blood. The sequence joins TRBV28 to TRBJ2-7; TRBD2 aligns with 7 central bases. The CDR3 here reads CASSSSGLDGKYEQYV. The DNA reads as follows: TGTGCCAGCAGTTCTTCCGGACTAGATGGGAAATACGAGCAGTACGTC.